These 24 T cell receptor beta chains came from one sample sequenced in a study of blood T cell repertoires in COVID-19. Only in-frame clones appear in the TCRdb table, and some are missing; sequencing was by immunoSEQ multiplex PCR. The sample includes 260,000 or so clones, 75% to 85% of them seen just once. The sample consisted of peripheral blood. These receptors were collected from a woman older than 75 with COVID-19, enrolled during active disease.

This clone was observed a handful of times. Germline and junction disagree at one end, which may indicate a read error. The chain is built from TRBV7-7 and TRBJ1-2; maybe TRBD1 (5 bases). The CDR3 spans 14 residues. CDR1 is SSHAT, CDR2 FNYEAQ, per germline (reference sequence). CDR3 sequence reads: CASSLRRQPYGYTF. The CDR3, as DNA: TGTGCTAGCAGCCTCCGGAGACAGCCATATGGCTACACCTTC.

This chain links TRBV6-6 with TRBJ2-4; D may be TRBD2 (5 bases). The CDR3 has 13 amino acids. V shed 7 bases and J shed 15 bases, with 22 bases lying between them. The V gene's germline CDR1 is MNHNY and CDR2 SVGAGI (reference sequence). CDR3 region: CASTSPTDAWGYF. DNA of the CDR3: TGTGCCAGCACTAGCCCCACTGACGCGTGGGGGTACTTC.

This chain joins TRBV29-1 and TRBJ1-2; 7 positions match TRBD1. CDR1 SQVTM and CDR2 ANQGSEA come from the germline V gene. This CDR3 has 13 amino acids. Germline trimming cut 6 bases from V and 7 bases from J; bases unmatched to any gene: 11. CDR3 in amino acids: CSVQPGQHGGYTF. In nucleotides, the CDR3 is TGCAGCGTCCAACCGGGACAGCATGGTGGCTACACCTTC.

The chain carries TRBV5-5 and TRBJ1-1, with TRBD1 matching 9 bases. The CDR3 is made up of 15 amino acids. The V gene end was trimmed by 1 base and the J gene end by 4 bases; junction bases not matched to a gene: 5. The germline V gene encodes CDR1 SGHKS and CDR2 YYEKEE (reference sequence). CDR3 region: CASSLWDREGTEAFF. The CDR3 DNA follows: TGTGCCAGCAGCTTGTGGGACAGGGAGGGCACTGAAGCTTTCTTT. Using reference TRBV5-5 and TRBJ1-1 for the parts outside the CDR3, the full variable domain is DAGVTQSPTHLIKTRGQQVTLRCSPISGHKSVSWYQQVLGQGPQFIFQYYEKEERGRGNFPDRFSARQFPNYSSELNVNALLLGDSALYLCASSLWDREGTEAFFGQGTRLTVV.

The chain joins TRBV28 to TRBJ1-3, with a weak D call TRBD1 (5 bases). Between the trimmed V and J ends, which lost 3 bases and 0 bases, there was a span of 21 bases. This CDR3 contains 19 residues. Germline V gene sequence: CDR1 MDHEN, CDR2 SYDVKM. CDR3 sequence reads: CASSLIYLRSDSSGNTIYF. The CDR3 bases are TGTGCCAGCAGTTTGATATATCTGAGGAGTGACAGCTCTGGAAACACCATATATTTT.

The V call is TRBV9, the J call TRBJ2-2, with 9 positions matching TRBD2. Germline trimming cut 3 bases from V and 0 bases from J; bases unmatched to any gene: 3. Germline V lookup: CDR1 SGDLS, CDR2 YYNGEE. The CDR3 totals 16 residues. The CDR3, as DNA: TGTGCCAGCAGCGCCCCTAGCGGGGCGAACACCGGGGAGCTGTTTTTT. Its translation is CASSAPSGANTGELFF.

In DNA, the CDR3 is TGCGCCAGCAGCCCTCTAGGGAGAGCTAACTATGGCTACACCTTC. It encodes CASSPLGRANYGYTF. V gene TRBV4-1 combines with J gene TRBJ1-2; D is unclear. The CDR3 sequence is 15 residues long. Trimming shortened V by 4 bases and J by 0 bases, and 12 bases separated the two germline ends. Germline assignment: CDR1 MGHRA and CDR2 YSYEKL.

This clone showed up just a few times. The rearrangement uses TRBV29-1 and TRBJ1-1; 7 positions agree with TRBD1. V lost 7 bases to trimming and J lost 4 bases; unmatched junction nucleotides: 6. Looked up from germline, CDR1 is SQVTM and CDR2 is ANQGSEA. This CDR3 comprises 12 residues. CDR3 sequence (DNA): TGCAGCGCAGACAGGGCATCCACTGAAGCTTTCTTT. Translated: CSADRASTEAFF.

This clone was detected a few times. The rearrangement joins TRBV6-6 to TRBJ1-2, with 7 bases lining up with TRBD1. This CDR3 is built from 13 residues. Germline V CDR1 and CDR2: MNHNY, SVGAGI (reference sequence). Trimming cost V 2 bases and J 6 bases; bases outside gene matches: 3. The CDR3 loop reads CASSYGTADGYTF. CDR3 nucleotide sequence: TGTGCCAGCAGTTACGGGACAGCCGATGGCTACACCTTC.

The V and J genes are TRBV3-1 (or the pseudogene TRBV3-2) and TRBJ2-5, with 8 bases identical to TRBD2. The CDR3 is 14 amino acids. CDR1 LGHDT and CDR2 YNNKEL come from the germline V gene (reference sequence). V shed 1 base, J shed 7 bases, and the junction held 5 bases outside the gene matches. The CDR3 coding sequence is TGTGCCAGCAGCCAAGGGACTAGCAGCGGGACCCAGTACTTC. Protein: CASSQGTSSGTQYF.

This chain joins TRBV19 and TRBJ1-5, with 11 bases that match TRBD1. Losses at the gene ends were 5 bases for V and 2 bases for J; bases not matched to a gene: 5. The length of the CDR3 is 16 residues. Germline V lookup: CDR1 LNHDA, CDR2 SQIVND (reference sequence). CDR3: CASSLRTGGGNQPQHF. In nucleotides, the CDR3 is TGTGCCAGTAGTCTCAGGACAGGGGGCGGCAATCAGCCCCAGCATTTT.

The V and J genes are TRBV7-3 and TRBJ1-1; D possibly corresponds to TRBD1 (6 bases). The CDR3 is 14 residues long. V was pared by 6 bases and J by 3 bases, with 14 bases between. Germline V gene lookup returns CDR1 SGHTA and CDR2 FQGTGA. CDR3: CASSHSPGDTEAFF. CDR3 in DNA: TGTGCCAGCAGTCATAGCCCAGGGGACACTGAAGCTTTCTTT.

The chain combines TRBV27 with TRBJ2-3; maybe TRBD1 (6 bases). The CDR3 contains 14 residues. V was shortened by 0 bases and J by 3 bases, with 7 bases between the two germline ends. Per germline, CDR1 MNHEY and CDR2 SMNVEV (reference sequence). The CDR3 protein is CASSLSGATDTQYF. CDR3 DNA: TGTGCCAGCAGTTTATCGGGGGCTACAGATACGCAGTATTTT.

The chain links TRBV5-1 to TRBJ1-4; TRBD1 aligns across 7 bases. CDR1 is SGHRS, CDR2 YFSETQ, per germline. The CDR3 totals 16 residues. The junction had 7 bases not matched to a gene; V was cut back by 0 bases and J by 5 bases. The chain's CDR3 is CASSLEPTGMNEKLFF. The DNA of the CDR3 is TGCGCCAGCAGCTTGGAGCCGACAGGGATGAATGAAAAACTGTTTTTT.

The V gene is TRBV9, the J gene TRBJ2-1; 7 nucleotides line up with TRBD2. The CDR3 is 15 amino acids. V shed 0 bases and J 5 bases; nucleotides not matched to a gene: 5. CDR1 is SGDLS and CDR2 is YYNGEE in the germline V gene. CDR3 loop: CASSVGERGNNEQFF. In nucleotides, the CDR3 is TGTGCCAGCAGCGTAGGGGAGCGGGGTAACAATGAGCAGTTCTTC.

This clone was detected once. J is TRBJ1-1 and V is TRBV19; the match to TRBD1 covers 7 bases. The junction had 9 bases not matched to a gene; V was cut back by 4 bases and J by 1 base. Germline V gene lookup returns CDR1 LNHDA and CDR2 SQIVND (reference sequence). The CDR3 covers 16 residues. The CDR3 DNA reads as TGTGCCAGTAGTAGAAGCCGGACAGGCCCGAACACTGAAGCTTTCTTT. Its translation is CASSRSRTGPNTEAFF.

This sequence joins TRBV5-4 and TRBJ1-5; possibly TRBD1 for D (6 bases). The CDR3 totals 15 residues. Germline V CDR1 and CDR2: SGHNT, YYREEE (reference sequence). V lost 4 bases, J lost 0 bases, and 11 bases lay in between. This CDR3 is CASSIGQSSNQPQHF. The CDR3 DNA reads TGTGCCAGCAGCATCGGACAGTCTAGCAATCAGCCCCAGCATTTT.

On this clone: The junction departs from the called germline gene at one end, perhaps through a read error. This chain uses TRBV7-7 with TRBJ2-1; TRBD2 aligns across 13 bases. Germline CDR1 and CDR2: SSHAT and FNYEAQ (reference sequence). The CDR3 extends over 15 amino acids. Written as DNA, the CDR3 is TGTGCTAGCAGCCCACTAGCGGGGGGGCAGGTTGAGCAGTTCTTC. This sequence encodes CASSPLAGGQVEQFF.

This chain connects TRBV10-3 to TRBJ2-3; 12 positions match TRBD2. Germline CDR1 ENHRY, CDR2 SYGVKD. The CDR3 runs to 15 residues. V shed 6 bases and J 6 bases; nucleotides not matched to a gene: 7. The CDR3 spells CAIRPSSGGVDTQYF. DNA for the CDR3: TGTGCCATCAGACCTTCTAGCGGGGGGGTGGATACGCAGTATTTT.

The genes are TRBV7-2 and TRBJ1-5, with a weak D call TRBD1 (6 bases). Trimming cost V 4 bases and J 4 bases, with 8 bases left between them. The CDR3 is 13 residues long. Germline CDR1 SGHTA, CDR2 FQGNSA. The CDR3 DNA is TGTGCCAGCAGCTCTCAGGGGAATCAGCCCCAGCATTTT. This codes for CASSSQGNQPQHF. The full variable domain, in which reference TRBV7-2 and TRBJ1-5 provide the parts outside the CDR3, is GAGVSQSPSNKVTEKGKDVELRCDPISGHTALYWYRQSLGQGLEFLIYFQGNSAPDKSGLPSDRFSAERTGGSVSTLTIQRTQQEDSAVYLCASSSQGNQPQHFGDGTRLSIL.

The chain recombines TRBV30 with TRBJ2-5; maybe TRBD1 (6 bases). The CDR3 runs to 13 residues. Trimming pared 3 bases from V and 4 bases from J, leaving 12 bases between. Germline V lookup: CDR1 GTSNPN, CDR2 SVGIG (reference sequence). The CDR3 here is CAWSEGVSETQYF. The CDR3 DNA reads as TGTGCCTGGAGCGAGGGGGTTTCAGAGACCCAGTACTTC.

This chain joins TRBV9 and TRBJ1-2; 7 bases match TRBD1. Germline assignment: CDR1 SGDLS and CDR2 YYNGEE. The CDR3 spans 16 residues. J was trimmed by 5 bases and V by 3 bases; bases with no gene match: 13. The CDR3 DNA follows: TGTGCCAGCAGCGGATCCTTGGGGACAGAACTGTATGGCTACACCTTC. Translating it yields CASSGSLGTELYGYTF.

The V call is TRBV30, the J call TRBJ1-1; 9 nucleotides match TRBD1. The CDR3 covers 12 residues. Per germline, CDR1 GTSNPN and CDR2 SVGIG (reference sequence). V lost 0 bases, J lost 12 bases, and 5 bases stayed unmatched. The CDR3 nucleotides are TGTGCCTGGAGTGTACGACAGGGGGGAACTTTCTTT. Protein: CAWSVRQGGTFF.

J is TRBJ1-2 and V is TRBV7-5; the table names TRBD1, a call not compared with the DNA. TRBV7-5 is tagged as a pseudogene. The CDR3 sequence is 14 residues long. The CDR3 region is CARSLVDRGGGYTF. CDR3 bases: TGTGCCAGAAGCTTAGTCGACAGGGGAGGTGGCTACACCTTC.